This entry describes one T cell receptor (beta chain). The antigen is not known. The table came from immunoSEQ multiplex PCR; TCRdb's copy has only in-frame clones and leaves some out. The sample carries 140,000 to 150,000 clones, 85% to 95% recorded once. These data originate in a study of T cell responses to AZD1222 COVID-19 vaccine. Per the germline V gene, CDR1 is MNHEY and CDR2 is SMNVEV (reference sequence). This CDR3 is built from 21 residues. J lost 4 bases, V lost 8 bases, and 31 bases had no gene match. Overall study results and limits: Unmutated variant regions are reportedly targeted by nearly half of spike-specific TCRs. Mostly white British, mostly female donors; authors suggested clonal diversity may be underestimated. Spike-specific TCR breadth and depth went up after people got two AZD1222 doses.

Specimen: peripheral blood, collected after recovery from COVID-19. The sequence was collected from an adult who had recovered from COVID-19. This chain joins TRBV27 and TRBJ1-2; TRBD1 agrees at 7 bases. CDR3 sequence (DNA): TGTGCCAGCCACCCAAAGGGACAGAGTTTGATTGTGGTGAATGGTGGCTATGGCTACACCTTC. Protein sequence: CASHPKGQSLIVVNGGYGYTF.